The source of this T cell receptor beta chain is a study of TIL therapy for anti-PD-1-resistant metastatic lung cancer. The immunoSEQ assay was v3. Some clones are missing from TCRdb's copy, which holds only in-frame ones; the method was immunoSEQ multiplex PCR. The table lists 50,000 or so clones, around three quarters of them singletons, with about 4.8% in the top ten. V lost 4 bases and J lost 3, with 16 bases in between. Germline V gene data show CDR1 as SGHTA and CDR2 as FQGNSA. The CDR3 contains 15 residues. Time point defined: pre-treatment sample, taken before nivolumab and TIL therapy. This TCR came from a woman aged 25-85 years with non-small cell lung cancer. This specimen consisted of blood, obtained at baseline. This chain joins TRBV7-2 and TRBJ2-7; D assignment may be TRBD1 or TRBD2 (6 bases each). DNA for the CDR3: TGTGCCAGCAGCTCGGTGGGCGGGGACATCTACGAGCAGTACTTC. As protein: CASSSVGGDIYEQYF.